The rows below give T cell receptor beta chains drawn from one sample of a study of blood T cell repertoires in COVID-19. The method was immunoSEQ multiplex PCR; TCRdb's version includes in-frame clones alone and lacks a portion of them. The sample yields about 260,000 clones, approximately 86% seen once. Sequenced material: peripheral blood. Receptors originate from a woman aged 45-65 years who had recovered from COVID-19. The conserved cysteine and the conserved F or W are not part of the CDR3 here. Fields, in order: D gene, V gene, CDR3 protein. A D gene is named only where the DNA matches it firmly.

>TRBD1|TRBV11-2
ASSDRENNQPQH
>-|TRBV7-9
ASSLVDRRTEQY
>TRBD1|TRBV29-1
SVTRTGVGPYNEQF
>TRBD2|TRBV6-2/TRBV6-3
ASSLAGAAVEQY
>TRBD2|TRBV14
ASSQDLGVSGRTETQY
>-|TRBV5-1
ASSFTAENTGELF
>TRBD1|TRBV11-2
ASSLEAGGEAF
>-|TRBV4-1
ASSQFPTSAGANVLT
>-|TRBV5-4
ASSPAPRRGGTEQF
>TRBD1|TRBV5-1
ASSSTTGGIYGYT
>TRBD1|TRBV5-1
ASSPPQTGTGTFGYT
>-|TRBV5-8
ASSPRVGIRAQH
>TRBD2|TRBV27
ASSPAGGHNEQF
>-|TRBV12-3/TRBV12-4
ASTPFYPGELF
>TRBD1|TRBV9
ASSETTGTPNTEAF
>TRBD1|TRBV30
AWSGGRGGREKLF
>TRBD2|TRBV7-2
ASSQLAGGREQY
>-|TRBV29-1
SVGASQSYGYT
>TRBD2|TRBV5-1
ASSSGLAGGETQY
>TRBD1|TRBV7-8
ASSPRGTGGTGELF
>-|TRBV6-5
ASSSTVTEAF
>TRBD2|TRBV11-3
ASSSKGLAGDNEQF
>TRBD2|TRBV2
ASSSTSGSYEQY
>TRBD2|TRBV5-4
ASSDGLAASYEQY
>TRBD1|TRBV9
ASSVGKGQADYGYT
>TRBD1|TRBV27
ASRDRGIDGYT
>-|TRBV6-1
ASSEHHIRGPNEKLF
>-|TRBV18
ASSPGATNEKLF
>-|TRBV3-1/TRBV3-2
ASSTRGGYT
>-|TRBV2
ASSAVSGIAKNIQY
>TRBD1|TRBV10-3
AINSGTGFGYT
>-|TRBV21-1
ASRGTGSLYNSPLH
>TRBD1|TRBV18
ASSPPNRGPNTEAF
>-|TRBV7-2
ASSFSPPGGNTEAF
>TRBD1|TRBV5-1
ASSLEGQGIGNTIY
>-|TRBV11-3
ASSLDLSGTQY
>-|TRBV5-1
ASSFLGEDTQY
>-|TRBV19
ASSVTAAGDTQY
>-|TRBV6-5
ASSYRRETNTEAF
>TRBD1|TRBV14
ASNLKGPDRNQETQY
>-|TRBV5-6
ASSPRWEEDNGELF
>TRBD1|TRBV7-2
ASSIGQGVSYEQY
>-|TRBV10-3
AISDPGGPDTQY
>-|TRBV7-8
ASSHRPGDYGYT
>-|TRBV19
ASSIWTDNYGYT
>-|TRBV12-5
ASGLVRGASTDTQY
>TRBD2|TRBV4-2
ASSQERGGRINEQF
>TRBD2|TRBV7-2
ASSSTARGTRGHEQF
>TRBD1|TRBV20-1
SASSQGATEAF
>TRBD2|TRBV7-6
ASSPFRASGGTGNEQF
>TRBD1|TRBV5-1
ASSRSGGDYGYT